Each of the 25 T cell receptor beta chains below was sequenced from the same sample in a study of OX40 agonist ivuxolimab in advanced cancers. The data were produced by immunoSEQ multiplex PCR, yet TCRdb's version contains in-frame clones alone and is incomplete. The sample yields tens of thousands of clones, approximately 83% seen once. Sequencing was performed on CD4+ or CD8+ T cells sorted from blood, taken in a trial of the OX40 agonist ivuxolimab. These receptors were taken from an adult with an advanced solid tumor such as melanoma, head and neck, liver or kidney cancer.

The chain links TRBV29-1 to TRBJ2-7; D is perhaps TRBD1 or TRBD2 (6 bases each). Germline V gene lookup returns CDR1 SQVTM and CDR2 ANQGSEA. With 4 bases removed from V and 5 bases from J, the gap between germline ends came to 12 bases. There are 12 residues in the CDR3. This CDR3 is CSVAKRGDEQYF. CDR3 bases: TGCAGCGTTGCCAAGAGGGGGGACGAGCAGTACTTC.

The chain joins TRBV19 to TRBJ2-1; D unclear. Trimming pared 5 bases from V and 5 bases from J, leaving 13 bases between. CDR1 is LNHDA and CDR2 is SQIVND in the germline V gene (reference sequence). The CDR3 consists of 14 residues. The CDR3, as DNA: TGTGCCAGTAGTCCTATCTATACAGACAATGAGCAGTTCTTC. This encodes CASSPIYTDNEQFF.

V gene TRBV5-5 combines with J gene TRBJ2-7, with D perhaps TRBD1 (6 bases). Germline V CDR1 and CDR2: SGHKS, YYEKEE (reference sequence). V lost 3 bases to trimming and J lost 4 bases, with 17 bases between them. CDR3 length: 15 amino acids. Here the CDR3 DNA reads TGTGCCAGCAGCTCCCGCCACCAGGGGTTGTACGAGCAGTACTTC. Its translation is CASSSRHQGLYEQYF.

This rearrangement joins TRBV6-1 to TRBJ1-5; 9 bases are a match to TRBD1. The germline V gene has CDR1 MNHNS and CDR2 SASEGT. Trimming removed 10 bases from V and 6 bases from J; junction bases left unmatched: 7. The CDR3 has 13 residues. CDR3 sequence: CAINRGLGQPQHF. CDR3 bases: TGTGCCATAAACAGGGGGCTAGGTCAGCCCCAGCATTTT.

J is TRBJ1-1 and V is TRBV5-6; D is ambiguous. The CDR3 spans 14 residues. From germline, CDR1 is SGHDT and CDR2 YYEEEE. Deletions cut 3 bases from V and 2 bases from J, with 11 bases between. The CDR3 sequence: CASSSAGGNTEAFF. CDR3 nucleotide sequence: TGTGCCAGCAGCTCGGCGGGAGGAAACACTGAAGCTTTCTTT.

This chain connects TRBV15 to TRBJ1-2; TRBD1 might be the D (6 bases). Germline V gene lookup returns CDR1 LNHNV and CDR2 YYDKDF (reference sequence). The CDR3 contains 14 residues. V was shortened by 4 bases and J by 2 bases, with 11 bases between the two germline ends. CDR3: CATSNGGTNYGYTF. The CDR3 DNA follows: TGTGCCACCAGCAACGGCGGGACAAACTATGGCTACACCTTC.

With regard to this clone: Other DNA sequences in the same sample also yield this CDR3. The J gene is TRBJ2-3, the V gene TRBV9; 15 bases match TRBD2. Germline V CDR1 and CDR2: SGDLS, YYNGEE. The CDR3 is 18 residues long. With 3 bases clipped from V and 2 bases from J, the junction kept 7 bases outside the gene matches. The CDR3 loop is CASSAGTSGGFSTDTQYF. The CDR3, as DNA: TGTGCCAGCAGCGCAGGGACTAGCGGGGGGTTTTCCACAGATACGCAGTATTTT.

In nucleotides, the CDR3 is TGTGCCAGCAGTGCGTCACAGTTCGAAGCTAACTATGGCTACACCTTC. As protein: CASSASQFEANYGYTF. This sequence joins TRBV2 and TRBJ1-2; D is undetermined. The germline V gene encodes CDR1 SNHLY and CDR2 FYNNEI. This CDR3 comprises 16 residues. V gave up 4 bases and J gave up 0 bases, with 15 bases separating them.

This clone was seen only once. This chain uses TRBV5-6 with TRBJ2-5; TRBD2 matches at 12 bases. The V gene's germline CDR1 is SGHDT and CDR2 YYEEEE. The CDR3 is made up of 14 amino acids. Trimming cost V 4 bases and J 9 bases; bases outside gene matches: 7. CDR3 region: CASSGWTSGTPQYF. Here the CDR3 DNA reads TGTGCCAGCAGCGGTTGGACTAGCGGGACGCCCCAGTACTTC.

This clone came up once. This rearrangement joins TRBV19 to TRBJ2-1, with 10 bases aligning to TRBD2. The CDR3 consists of 16 residues. The germline gives CDR1 LNHDA, CDR2 SQIVND (reference sequence). V lost 7 bases, J lost 4 bases, and 10 bases stayed unmatched. In nucleotides, the CDR3 is TGTGCCAGTAATAGGGAGGGACTAGCGTGGTACAATGAGCAGTTCTTC. It is translated as CASNREGLAWYNEQFF.

The rearrangement links TRBV5-1 to TRBJ2-2, with D unresolved. CDR3 size: 15 residues. The V and J ends lost 4 bases and 2 bases respectively, with 12 bases between them. Germline V gene data show CDR1 as SGHRS and CDR2 as YFSETQ. The CDR3 bases are TGCGCCAGCAGCCCATGGACGGCCAACACCGGGGAGCTGTTTTTT. Its translation is CASSPWTANTGELFF.

This chain joins TRBV5-1 and TRBJ1-1, with a weak D call TRBD1 (6 bases). The CDR3 consists of 13 residues. Trimming stripped 4 bases from V and 1 base from J, with 8 bases between. Germline-derived CDR1 and CDR2 are SGHRS and YFSETQ. CDR3 loop: CASSMGQNTEAFF. CDR3 DNA sequence: TGCGCCAGCAGCATGGGACAGAACACTGAAGCTTTCTTT.

V usage is TRBV5-1 and J usage is TRBJ1-3; no clear D gene. Per the germline V gene, CDR1 is SGHRS and CDR2 is YFSETQ. This CDR3 comprises 14 residues. V was shortened by 0 bases and J by 4 bases, with 8 bases between the two germline ends. The CDR3 region is CASSLEMGGNTIYF. For the CDR3, the DNA is TGCGCCAGCAGCTTGGAGATGGGAGGAAACACCATATATTTT.

The V gene is TRBV2, the J gene TRBJ1-1; D is ambiguous. Germline CDR1 SNHLY, CDR2 FYNNEI. The CDR3 runs to 13 residues. Trimming took off 3 bases at V and 1 base at J, with 6 bases between the two ends. This chain's CDR3 is CASSDFTNTEAFF. Here the CDR3 DNA reads TGTGCCAGCAGTGATTTTACGAACACTGAAGCTTTCTTT.

The CDR3 sequence: CASRRRAGTGELFF. The CDR3 coding sequence is TGTGCCAGCAGGCGGAGGGCCGGGACCGGGGAGCTGTTTTTT. The chain couples TRBV27 to TRBJ2-2; D perhaps matches TRBD2 (6 bases). The germline V gene has CDR1 MNHEY and CDR2 SMNVEV (reference sequence). This CDR3 is 14 amino acids long. Trimming took off 6 bases at V and 5 bases at J, with 13 bases between the two ends.

The rearrangement uses TRBV6-1 and TRBJ1-2; 9 nucleotides line up with TRBD1. The length of the CDR3 is 12 residues. The trim removed 9 bases at V and 8 bases at J, leaving 7 bases unmatched. Germline lookup yields CDR1 MNHNS and CDR2 SASEGT. The DNA of the CDR3 is TGTGCCAGTAGGACAGGGGTAAACGGCTACACCTTC. It encodes CASRTGVNGYTF.

The chain couples TRBV7-2 to TRBJ2-1, with 14 bases lining up with TRBD2. Trimming at V came to 3 bases and at J to 9 bases, leaving 4 bases not matched to a gene. CDR1 is SGHTA, CDR2 FQGNSA, per germline. This CDR3 is built from 15 residues. The CDR3 DNA reads TGTGCCAGCAGCTTGACTAGCGGGGGGGCCACTGAGCAGTTCTTC. Translated, it gives CASSLTSGGATEQFF.

This clone was observed a few times. The chain couples TRBV19 to TRBJ2-1; the D gene could be TRBD1 or TRBD2 (5 bases each). V was clipped by 4 bases and J by 9 bases, with 16 bases between them. CDR3 length equals 14 residues. Germline CDR1 reads LNHDA; CDR2 reads SQIVND (reference sequence). The CDR3 reads CASSRGTGWREQFF. CDR3 nucleotide sequence: TGTGCCAGTAGTAGGGGGACGGGGTGGCGTGAGCAGTTCTTC.

The chain has TRBV28 and TRBJ2-5, with D possibly TRBD1 on 6 matching bases. The J call is doubtful: the DNA matches TRBJ2-7 better. The CDR3 totals 15 residues. Germline values: CDR1 MDHEN, CDR2 SYDVKM. This CDR3 reads CASSFPGHRDYEQYF. The CDR3 nucleotides are TGTGCCAGCAGTTTCCCGGGACACAGGGACTACGAGCAGTACTTC.

The chain joins TRBV29-1 to TRBJ1-2; 8 bases are a match to TRBD1. Germline CDR1 reads SQVTM; CDR2 reads ANQGSEA. CDR3 length: 16 residues. V trimming: 2 bases; J trimming: 5 bases; junction bases outside the gene matches: 13. Here the CDR3 DNA reads TGCAGCGTTGAACTAACCGGGACAGGACCTAGATATGGCTACACCTTC. Translated: CSVELTGTGPRYGYTF.

The chain links TRBV11-2 to TRBJ2-3; D remains unclear. Looked up from germline, CDR1 is SGHAT and CDR2 is FQNNGV. V was pared by 5 bases and J by 9 bases, with 15 bases between. The CDR3 has 13 residues. The CDR3 sequence: CASSRRPAPTQYF. The CDR3 coding sequence is TGTGCCAGCAGCCGACGGCCAGCTCCAACGCAGTATTTT.

The chain couples TRBV7-9 to TRBJ2-5; 7 bases align to TRBD2. CDR1 is SEHNR and CDR2 is FQNEAQ in the germline V gene (reference sequence). V shed 5 bases, J shed 1 base, and the junction held 10 bases outside the gene matches. This CDR3 contains 16 residues. This CDR3 reads CASSTGLGLGQETQYF. CDR3 nucleotide sequence: TGTGCCAGCAGCACAGGACTAGGATTGGGCCAAGAGACCCAGTACTTC. The complete variable domain, with remaining parts taken from reference TRBV7-9 and TRBJ2-5, reads DTGVSQNPRHKITKRGQNVTFRCDPISEHNRLYWYRQTLGQGPEFLTYFQNEAQLEKSRLLSDRFSAERPKGSFSTLEIQRTEQGDSAMYLCASSTGLGLGQETQYFGPGTRLLVL.

The rearrangement joins TRBV5-5 to TRBJ1-2; 10 bases fit TRBD1. Germline CDR1 SGHKS, CDR2 YYEKEE (reference sequence). The CDR3 loop spans 14 amino acids. V gave up 5 bases and J gave up 6 bases; unmatched junction bases: 7. The DNA of the CDR3 is TGTGCCAGCAGGGGACAGGGGAGTGAGAATGGCTACACCTTC. Its translation: CASRGQGSENGYTF.

The genes are TRBV12-5 and TRBJ2-1, with 16 bases that match TRBD2. Germline V gene sequence: CDR1 LGHNT, CDR2 FRNRAP. Unmatched junction bases numbered 11, after V lost 0 bases and J lost 3 bases. This CDR3 comprises 21 residues. DNA of the CDR3: TGTGCTAGTGGTTTGGTACTTTCGGGGACTAGCGGGAGGGCCGTCTACAATGAGCAGTTCTTC. It is translated as CASGLVLSGTSGRAVYNEQFF.

V is TRBV27 and J is TRBJ2-7; D unclear. The germline V and J ends were trimmed by 2 bases and 0 bases, with 8 bases remaining between them. Germline CDR1 reads MNHEY; CDR2 reads SMNVEV (reference sequence). There are 14 residues in the CDR3. The CDR3 region has the DNA TGTGCCAGCAGTTTAACCCTCCTCTCCTACGAGCAGTACTTC. Translation gives CASSLTLLSYEQYF.